The rows below give T cell receptor beta chains drawn from one sample of a study of blood T cell repertoires in COVID-19. The protocol was immunoSEQ multiplex PCR, while the TCRdb copy is restricted to in-frame clones and leaves out a portion. The repertoire has some 180,000 clones, 90% of them found once; the top ten carry less than 0.7%. Sequenced sample: peripheral blood. The source is a man aged 45-65 years with acute or convalescent COVID-19. The CDR3 runs from the conserved cysteine through the conserved F or W. A D gene is named only where the DNA matches it firmly. Expanded clones get a size class; other rows say once, few or many, or leave the size out.

v_gene	j_gene	d_gene	abundance	CDR3nt	CDR3aa
TRBV2	TRBJ1-6	.	.	TGTGCCAGCAGTGTTGAGGGTTCACCCCTCCACTTT	CASSVEGSPLHF
TRBV2	TRBJ1-6	.	.	TGTGCCAGCGAGGGCGGCAGATCTAATTCACCCCTCCACTTT	CASEGGRSNSPLHF
TRBV30	TRBJ2-2	TRBD1	.	TGTGCCTGTTTGGAAGGGGGCTCCGGGGAGCTGTTTTTT	CACLEGGSGELFF
TRBV24-1	TRBJ2-1	TRBD2	many	TGTGCCACCAGTGTATCGGGACTAGCGAACTACAATGAGCAGTTCTTC	CATSVSGLANYNEQFF
TRBV6-5	TRBJ1-1	.	once	TGTGCCAGCAGTTACGGGGGGAGGGCCCCTGAAGCTTTCTTT	CASSYGGRAPEAFF
TRBV7-5	TRBJ2-7	.	.	TGTGTCAGAAGCTTATTTCGGGTAGCGGAGATCTACGAGCAGTACTTC	CVRSLFRVAEIYEQYF
TRBV27	TRBJ1-5	TRBD1	few	TGTGCCAGCAGTTTGTACAGGGGGGGTCAGCCCCAGCATTTT	CASSLYRGGQPQHF
TRBV11-3	TRBJ2-2	.	.	TGTGCCAGCAGCTCTAGTTGGGGGCGGGTCCCCCCCGGGGAGCTGTTTTTT	CASSSSWGRVPPGELFF
TRBV10-3	TRBJ1-4	TRBD1	.	TGTGCCATCAGTGACGGACAGGGTGATGAAAAACTGTTTTTT	CAISDGQGDEKLFF
TRBV4-3	TRBJ2-1	TRBD2	few	TGCGCCAGCAGCCAAGATCAGAGCCAGCGGGGGGGCAGCGAGCAGTTCTTC	CASSQDQSQRGGSEQFF
TRBV18	TRBJ2-6	.	.	TGTGCCAGCTCACCGATATGGGACATTTACAGTCGGGCCAACGTCCTGACTTTC	CASSPIWDIYSRANVLTF
TRBV3-1/TRBV3-2	TRBJ1-1	TRBD1	few	TGTGCCAGCAGCTTTACAGGGGGCCCTGAAGCTTTCTTT	CASSFTGGPEAFF
TRBV12-3/TRBV12-4	TRBJ2-3	.	.	TGTGCCAGCAGTTTAACGGGTTATACGCAGTATTTT	CASSLTGYTQYF
TRBV11-2	TRBJ1-5	.	.	TGTGCCAGCAGCCTAGGACAGTTCAATCAGCCCCAGCATTTT	CASSLGQFNQPQHF
TRBV24-1	TRBJ2-7	TRBD2	.	TGTGCCACCAGCCGGGGACTAGCGGGAGACGAGCAGTACTTC	CATSRGLAGDEQYF
TRBV11-2	TRBJ1-5	.	.	TGTGCCAGCGCGTTTCATAGCAATCAGCCCCAGCATTTT	CASAFHSNQPQHF
TRBV4-1	TRBJ1-1	TRBD1	.	TGCGCCAGCAGCCAAGGGGACAGAGACACTGAAGCTTTCTTT	CASSQGDRDTEAFF